This entry describes one T cell receptor beta chain. The antigen is unknown. This entry comes from a study of OX40 agonist ivuxolimab in advanced cancers. Study context: Antecedent anti-PD-1, anti-PD-L1 or anti-CTLA-4 therapy was permissible, with over 35% having received some. Study observations and caveats: Low levels of normalized T-cell clonal expansion also appeared in some nonresponders.

Trimming at V came to 3 bases and at J to 1 base, leaving 6 bases not matched to a gene. CDR1 is SGDLS, CDR2 YYNGEE, per germline. The CDR3 extends over 15 amino acids. Samples were taken at baseline and on day 1 of cycles 4 and 7. Only in-frame clones appear in the TCRdb table, and some are missing; sequencing was by immunoSEQ multiplex PCR. The sample shows tens of thousands of clones, roughly 88% of them seen only once. Sequencing was performed on CD4+ or CD8+ T cells sorted from blood, taken in a trial of the OX40 agonist ivuxolimab. The chain has TRBV9 and TRBJ1-1, with 7 bases matching TRBD1. The TCR comes from an adult with an advanced solid tumor such as melanoma, head and neck, liver or kidney cancer. DNA of the CDR3: TGTGCCAGCAGCGGGGACAGTTCATCGAACACTGAAGCTTTCTTT. Its protein product is CASSGDSSSNTEAFF.